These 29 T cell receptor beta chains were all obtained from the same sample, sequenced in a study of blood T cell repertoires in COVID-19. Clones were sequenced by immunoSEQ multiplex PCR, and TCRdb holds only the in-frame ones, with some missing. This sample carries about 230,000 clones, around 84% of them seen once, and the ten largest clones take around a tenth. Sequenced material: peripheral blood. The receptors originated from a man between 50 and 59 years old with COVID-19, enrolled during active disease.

CDR3 amino acids: CASSLVGGNYEQYF. In DNA, the CDR3 is TGTGCCAGCAGTCTCGTGGGGGGAAACTACGAGCAGTACTTC. This chain joins TRBV6-5 and TRBJ2-7, with D perhaps matching TRBD2 (6 bases). CDR1 MNHEY and CDR2 SVGAGI come from the germline V gene. The CDR3 length is 14 residues. Trimming cost V 5 bases and J 3 bases, with 14 bases left between them.

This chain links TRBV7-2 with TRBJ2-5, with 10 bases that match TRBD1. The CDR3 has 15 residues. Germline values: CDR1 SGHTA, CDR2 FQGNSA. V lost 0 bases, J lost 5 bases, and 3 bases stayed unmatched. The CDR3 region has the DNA TGTGCCAGCAGCTTAGCGACAGGGGGCGAGGAGACCCAGTACTTC. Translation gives CASSLATGGEETQYF.

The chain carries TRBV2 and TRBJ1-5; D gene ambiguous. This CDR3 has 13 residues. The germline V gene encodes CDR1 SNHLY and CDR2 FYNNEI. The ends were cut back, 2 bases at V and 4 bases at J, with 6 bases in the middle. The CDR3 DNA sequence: TGTGCCAGCAGTGAAACCGGTAATCAGCCCCAGCATTTT. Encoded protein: CASSETGNQPQHF.

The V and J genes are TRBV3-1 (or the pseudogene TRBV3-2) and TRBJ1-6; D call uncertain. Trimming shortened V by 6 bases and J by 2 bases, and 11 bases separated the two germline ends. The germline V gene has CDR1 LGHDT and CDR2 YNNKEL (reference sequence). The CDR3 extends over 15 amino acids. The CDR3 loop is CASSLEGTYNSPLHF. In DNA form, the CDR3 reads TGTGCCAGCAGTCTCGAGGGAACCTATAATTCACCCCTCCACTTT.

CDR3 in DNA: TGTGCCAGCAGCTTAGGCCTACAGGAGTTTGGGGGCTACACCTTC. Amino acid sequence: CASSLGLQEFGGYTF. V is TRBV7-8 and J is TRBJ1-2; tentatively, D is TRBD1 (5 bases). V was pared by 1 base and J by 8 bases, with 17 bases between. The CDR3 covers 15 residues. Germline V gene data show CDR1 as SGHVS and CDR2 as FQNEAQ.

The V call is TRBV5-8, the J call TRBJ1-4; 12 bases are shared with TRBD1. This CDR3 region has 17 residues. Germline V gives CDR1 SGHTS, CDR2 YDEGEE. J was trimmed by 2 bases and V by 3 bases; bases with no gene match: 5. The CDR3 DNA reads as TGTGCCAGCAGCTCGGGGGACAGGGGGCTTACTAATGAAAAACTGTTTTTT. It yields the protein CASSSGDRGLTNEKLFF.

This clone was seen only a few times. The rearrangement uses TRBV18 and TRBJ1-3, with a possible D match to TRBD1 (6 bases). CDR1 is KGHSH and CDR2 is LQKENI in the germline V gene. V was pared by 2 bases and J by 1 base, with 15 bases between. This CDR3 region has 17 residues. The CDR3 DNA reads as TGTGCCAGCTCACCAGACCAGGGGCGAGCGTCTGGAAACACCATATATTTT. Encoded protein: CASSPDQGRASGNTIYF.

Here the CDR3 reads CASSLLGRDQPQHF. The CDR3 nucleotides read TGCGCCAGCAGCTTGCTCGGCAGGGATCAGCCCCAGCATTTT. This sequence joins TRBV5-1 and TRBJ1-5; weak D call: TRBD1 (5 bases). V was trimmed by 1 base and J by 5 bases, leaving 10 bases between them. The germline V gene encodes CDR1 SGHRS and CDR2 YFSETQ. The CDR3 contains 14 residues.

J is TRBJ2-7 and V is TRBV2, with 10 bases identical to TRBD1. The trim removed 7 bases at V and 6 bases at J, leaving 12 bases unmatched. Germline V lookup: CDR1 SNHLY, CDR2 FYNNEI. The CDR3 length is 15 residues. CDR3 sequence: CASKPWDRGVLEQYF. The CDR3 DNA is TGTGCCAGCAAGCCGTGGGACAGGGGAGTACTCGAGCAGTACTTC.

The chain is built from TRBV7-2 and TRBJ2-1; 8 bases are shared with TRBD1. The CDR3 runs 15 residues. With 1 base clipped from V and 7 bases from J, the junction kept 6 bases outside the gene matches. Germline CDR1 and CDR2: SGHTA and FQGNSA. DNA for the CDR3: TGTGCCAGCAGCTTAGGGGGGACAGGTGGGAATGAGCAGTTCTTC. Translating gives CASSLGGTGGNEQFF.

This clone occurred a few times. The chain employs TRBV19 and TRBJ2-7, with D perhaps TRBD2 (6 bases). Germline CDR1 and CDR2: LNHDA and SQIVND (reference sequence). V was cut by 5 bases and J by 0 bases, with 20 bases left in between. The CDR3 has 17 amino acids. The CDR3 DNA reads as TGTGCCAGTAGTCCCGGGGGTTTTGAGGGGAACTCCTACGAGCAGTACTTC. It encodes CASSPGGFEGNSYEQYF.

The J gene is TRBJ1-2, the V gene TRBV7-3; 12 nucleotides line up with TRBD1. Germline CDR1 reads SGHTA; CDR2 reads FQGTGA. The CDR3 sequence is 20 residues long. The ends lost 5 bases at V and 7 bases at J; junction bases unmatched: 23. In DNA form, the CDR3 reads TGTGCCAGCAGCACTACCACCCGGCCCTCGGGACAGGGGGCGCATGTTGGCTACACCTTC. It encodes CASSTTTRPSGQGAHVGYTF.

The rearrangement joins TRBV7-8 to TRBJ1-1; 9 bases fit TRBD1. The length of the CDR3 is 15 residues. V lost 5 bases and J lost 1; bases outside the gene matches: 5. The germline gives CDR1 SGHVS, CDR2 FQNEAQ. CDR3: CASSSVGQGNTEAFF. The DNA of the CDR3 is TGTGCCAGCAGCAGCGTGGGACAGGGGAACACTGAAGCTTTCTTT.

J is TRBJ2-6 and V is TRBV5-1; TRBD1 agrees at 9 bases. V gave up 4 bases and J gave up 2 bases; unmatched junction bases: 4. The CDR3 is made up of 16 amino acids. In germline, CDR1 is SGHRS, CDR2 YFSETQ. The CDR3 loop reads CASSATGGTGANVLTF. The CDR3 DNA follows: TGCGCCAGCAGCGCAACAGGGGGCACTGGGGCCAACGTCCTGACTTTC.

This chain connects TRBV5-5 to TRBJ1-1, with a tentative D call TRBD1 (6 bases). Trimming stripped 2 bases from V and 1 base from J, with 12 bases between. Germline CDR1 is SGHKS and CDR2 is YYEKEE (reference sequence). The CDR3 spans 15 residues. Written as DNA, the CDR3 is TGTGCCAGCAGCTTCCGATCGGGACAGAACACTGAAGCTTTCTTT. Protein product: CASSFRSGQNTEAFF.

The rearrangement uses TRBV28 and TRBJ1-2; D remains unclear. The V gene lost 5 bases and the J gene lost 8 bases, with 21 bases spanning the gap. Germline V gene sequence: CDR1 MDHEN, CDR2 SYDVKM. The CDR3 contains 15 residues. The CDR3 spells CASSPDSNAWRGYTF. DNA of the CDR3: TGTGCCAGCAGTCCCGACTCGAACGCGTGGAGGGGCTACACCTTC.

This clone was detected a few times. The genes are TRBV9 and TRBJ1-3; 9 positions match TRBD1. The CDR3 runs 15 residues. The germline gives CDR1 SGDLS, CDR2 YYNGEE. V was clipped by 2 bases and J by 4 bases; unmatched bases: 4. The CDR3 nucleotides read TGTGCCAGCAGCGTTGGACAGGGGACCGGAAACACCATATATTTT. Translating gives CASSVGQGTGNTIYF.

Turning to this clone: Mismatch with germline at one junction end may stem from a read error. CDR3 bases: TGTGCCAGCAGCCCAACGCGGACAGAAATACTGTTTTTT. Protein: CASSPTRTEILFF. The genes are TRBV3-1 (or the pseudogene TRBV3-2) and TRBJ1-4; D is perhaps TRBD1 (6 bases). The CDR3 totals 13 residues. CDR1 is LGHDT, CDR2 YNNKEL, per germline (reference sequence).

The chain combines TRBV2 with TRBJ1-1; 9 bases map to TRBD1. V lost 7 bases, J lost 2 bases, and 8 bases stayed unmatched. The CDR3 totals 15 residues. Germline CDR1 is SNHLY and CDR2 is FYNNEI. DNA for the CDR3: TGTGCCAGCACCGAACAGGGGGCACGCAACACTGAAGCTTTCTTT. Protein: CASTEQGARNTEAFF. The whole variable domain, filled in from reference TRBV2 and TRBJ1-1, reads EPEVTQTPSHQVTQMGQEVILRCVPISNHLYFYWYRQILGQKVEFLVSFYNNEISEKSEIFDDQFSVERPDGSNFTLKIRSTKLEDSAMYFCASTEQGARNTEAFFGQGTRLTVV.

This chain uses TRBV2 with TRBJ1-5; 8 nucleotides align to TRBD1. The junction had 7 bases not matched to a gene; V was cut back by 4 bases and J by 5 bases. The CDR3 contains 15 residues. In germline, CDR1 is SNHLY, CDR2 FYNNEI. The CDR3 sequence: CASSAAGQEHQPQHF. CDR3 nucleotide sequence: TGTGCCAGCAGTGCCGCGGGACAGGAGCATCAGCCCCAGCATTTT.

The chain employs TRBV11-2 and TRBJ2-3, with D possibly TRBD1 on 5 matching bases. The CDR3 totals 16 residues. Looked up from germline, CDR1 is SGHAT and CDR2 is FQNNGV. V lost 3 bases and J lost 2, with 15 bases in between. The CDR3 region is CASSFSGLGVTDTQYF. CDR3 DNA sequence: TGTGCCAGCAGCTTTTCCGGTCTAGGGGTCACAGATACGCAGTATTTT.

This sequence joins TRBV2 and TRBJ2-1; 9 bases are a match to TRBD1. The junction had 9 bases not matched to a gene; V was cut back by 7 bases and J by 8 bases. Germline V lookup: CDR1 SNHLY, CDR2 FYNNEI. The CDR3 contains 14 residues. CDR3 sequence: CASTGTGNSDEQFF. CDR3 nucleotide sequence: TGTGCCAGCACGGGGACAGGGAACTCTGATGAGCAGTTCTTC.

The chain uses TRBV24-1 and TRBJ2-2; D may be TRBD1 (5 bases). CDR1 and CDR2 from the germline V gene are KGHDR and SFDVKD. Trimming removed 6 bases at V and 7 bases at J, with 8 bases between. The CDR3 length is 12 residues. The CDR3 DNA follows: TGTGCCACCAGTAGGGGTAGCGGGGAGCTGTTTTTT. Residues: CATSRGSGELFF.

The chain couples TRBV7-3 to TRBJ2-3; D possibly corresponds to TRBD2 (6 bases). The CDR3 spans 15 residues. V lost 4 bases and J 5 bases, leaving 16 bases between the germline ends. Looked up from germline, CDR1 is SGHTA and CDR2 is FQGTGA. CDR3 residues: CASSSQGNGGDTQYF. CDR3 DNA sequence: TGTGCCAGCAGCTCCCAGGGTAACGGGGGAGATACGCAGTATTTT.

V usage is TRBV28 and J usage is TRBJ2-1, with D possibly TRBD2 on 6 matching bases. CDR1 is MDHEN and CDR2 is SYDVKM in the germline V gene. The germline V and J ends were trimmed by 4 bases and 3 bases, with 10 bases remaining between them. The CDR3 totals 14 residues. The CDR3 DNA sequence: TGTGCCAGCAGTTCGGGGGTCTTCTACAATGAGCAGTTCTTC. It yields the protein CASSSGVFYNEQFF.

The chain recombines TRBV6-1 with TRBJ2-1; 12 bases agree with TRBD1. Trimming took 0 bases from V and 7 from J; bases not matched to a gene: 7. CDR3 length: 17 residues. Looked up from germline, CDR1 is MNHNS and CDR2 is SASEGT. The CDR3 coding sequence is TGTGCCAGCAGTGAAGCTTGGGACAGGGGGCCTTGGAATGAGCAGTTCTTC. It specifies CASSEAWDRGPWNEQFF.

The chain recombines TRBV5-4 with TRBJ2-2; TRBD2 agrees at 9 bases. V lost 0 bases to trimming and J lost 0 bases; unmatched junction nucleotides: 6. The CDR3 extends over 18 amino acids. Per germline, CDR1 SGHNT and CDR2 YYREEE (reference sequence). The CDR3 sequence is CASSLGIAGAANTGELFF. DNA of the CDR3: TGTGCCAGCAGCTTGGGAATAGCGGGGGCCGCGAACACCGGGGAGCTGTTTTTT.

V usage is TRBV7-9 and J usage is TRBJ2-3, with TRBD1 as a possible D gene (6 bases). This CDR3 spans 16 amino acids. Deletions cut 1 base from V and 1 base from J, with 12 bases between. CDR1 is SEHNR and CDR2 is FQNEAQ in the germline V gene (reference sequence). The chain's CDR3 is CASSLEGHTGTDTQYF. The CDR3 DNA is TGTGCCAGCAGCTTAGAGGGACACACGGGCACAGATACGCAGTATTTT.

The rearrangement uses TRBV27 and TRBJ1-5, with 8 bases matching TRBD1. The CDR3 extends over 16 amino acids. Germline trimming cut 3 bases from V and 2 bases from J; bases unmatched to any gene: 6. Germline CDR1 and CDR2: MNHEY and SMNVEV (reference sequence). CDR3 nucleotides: TGTGCCAGCAGTTTCAGCGGGACAGGAGGCAATCAGCCCCAGCATTTT. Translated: CASSFSGTGGNQPQHF.